This T cell receptor beta chain was recovered during a study of blood T cell repertoires in COVID-19. For this clone: Other nucleotide sequences in the sample specify the same CDR3.

TCRdb's copy holds only in-frame clones and misses some; the assay was immunoSEQ multiplex PCR. The sample yields about 220,000 clones, almost 85% seen once. Sequences were obtained from peripheral blood. The clonotype originates from a woman between 70 and 85 years old with COVID-19, enrolled during active disease.

The CDR3 sequence is CASSPSRQGNTEAFF. CDR3 DNA: TGTGCCAGCTCACCGTCGCGGCAGGGGAACACTGAAGCTTTCTTT. The V and J genes are TRBV18 and TRBJ1-1, with TRBD1 as a possible D gene (5 bases). Looked up from germline, CDR1 is KGHSH and CDR2 is LQKENI. This CDR3 is built from 15 residues. V lost 3 bases to trimming and J lost 1 base, with 12 bases between them.